The rows below give T cell receptor beta chains drawn from one sample of a study of blood T cell repertoires in COVID-19. Measured with immunoSEQ multiplex PCR; TCRdb has only the in-frame clones, and not every one. Here the sample spans about 160,000 clones, 80% to 90% being singletons. Sequencing input: peripheral blood. These receptors came from a woman in her forties or fifties with COVID-19, enrolled during active disease. Each CDR3 is given with its conserved first and last residue. Clone size is stated in some rows and not others, as once, few, many or a class when expanded.

j_call | v_call | clone_size | cdr3_aa
TRBJ1-1 | TRBV3-1/TRBV3-2 | - | CASSLRTGGNTEAFF
TRBJ1-2 | TRBV2 | once | CASGTRQDYGYTF
TRBJ2-1 | TRBV3-1/TRBV3-2 | - | CASSQGVVDNEQFF
TRBJ1-4 | TRBV14 | - | CASSPRQGANEKLFF
TRBJ2-7 | TRBV25-1 | - | CASSDGRTGGSGEQYF
TRBJ2-5 | TRBV6-2/TRBV6-3 | - | CASSYPGQVDQYF
TRBJ2-5 | TRBV9 | - | CASSVTGTGSETQYF
TRBJ2-3 | TRBV7-6 | - | CASSLAPGEDTQYF
TRBJ2-5 | TRBV11-2 | - | CASSLDPGTEETQYF
TRBJ2-1 | TRBV28 | few | CASSSGFEQFF
TRBJ1-6 | TRBV5-1 | - | CASSLPDRNSPLHF
TRBJ1-1 | TRBV3-1/TRBV3-2 | once | CASSQGLEAFF
TRBJ2-2 | TRBV4-2 | few | CASSPRGPGGTGELFF
TRBJ1-2 | TRBV27 | - | CASSFGTNLYGYTF
TRBJ2-4 | TRBV28 | - | CASSPGQGLLAKNIQYF
TRBJ2-7 | TRBV13 | few | CASSLEFGLAGPTVSYEQYF
TRBJ1-5 | TRBV6-5 | - | CASSYLDSANQPQHF
TRBJ1-5 | TRBV3-1/TRBV3-2 | few | CASSQDLRSNQPQHF
TRBJ2-1 | TRBV3-1/TRBV3-2 | - | CASSQDRGLAGTEQFF
TRBJ2-3 | TRBV2 | - | CASRPLAGSTDTQYF
TRBJ2-5 | TRBV3-1/TRBV3-2 | - | CASSPRTSGAGETQYF
TRBJ2-5 | TRBV24-1 | - | CATSDGLARETQYF
TRBJ2-1 | TRBV28 | - | CVGPGSFGTYNEQFF
TRBJ2-7 | TRBV12-2 | once | CASRSCLGTSGSPGSYEQYF
TRBJ1-4 | TRBV7-8 | - | CASSKGQTTNEKLFF
TRBJ1-2 | TRBV14 | - | CASSQDWEGSGLFYGYTF
TRBJ1-4 | TRBV2 | - | CASRPTSGNEKLFF
TRBJ1-3 | TRBV7-5 | - | CVRSTTWALSRNTIYF
TRBJ1-6 | TRBV27 | once | CAIRGQSSNSPLHF
TRBJ2-5 | TRBV6-6 | - | CASKGGGETQYF
TRBJ1-1 | TRBV10-2 | - | CASSPGREAFF
TRBJ1-1 | TRBV3-1/TRBV3-2 | once | CASSQVPQNTEAFF
TRBJ2-1 | TRBV5-1 | - | CASSRDSGYNEQFF
TRBJ2-3 | TRBV9 | few | CASSVATGGLGTDTQYF
TRBJ1-5 | TRBV9 | - | CASSGLGANQPQHF
TRBJ2-1 | TRBV12-3/TRBV12-4 | - | CASSSGDYNEQFF
TRBJ1-2 | TRBV6-5 | - | CASTTQGSGYGYTF